This passage covers 22 T cell receptor beta chains from one sample sequenced in a study of OX40 agonist ivuxolimab in advanced cancers. TCRdb's table, derived via immunoSEQ multiplex PCR, lists solely in-frame clones and lacks some. The sample has roughly 55,000 clones, more than 75% seen once. Sequences were derived from CD4+ or CD8+ T cells sorted from blood, sampled in a trial of the OX40 agonist ivuxolimab. The receptors shown here come from an adult with an advanced solid tumor such as melanoma, head and neck, liver or kidney cancer.

The rearrangement links TRBV7-3 to TRBJ2-3; D gene uncertain. Trimming removed 2 bases from V and 2 bases from J, with 8 bases in between. The CDR3 totals 14 residues. The germline gives CDR1 SGHTA, CDR2 FQGTGA. The CDR3 DNA reads TGTGCCAGCAGCTTAGAGCGCGACACAGATACGCAGTATTTT. Its protein product is CASSLERDTDTQYF.

The chain links TRBV5-1 to TRBJ2-5; TRBD1 is a possible D gene (6 bases). The germline V and J ends were trimmed by 2 bases and 5 bases, with 13 bases remaining between them. The CDR3 is 14 residues long. In germline, CDR1 is SGHRS, CDR2 YFSETQ. CDR3 region: CASSFQGPPETQYF. In DNA, the CDR3 is TGCGCCAGCAGCTTTCAGGGGCCCCCGGAGACCCAGTACTTC.

The chain uses TRBV14 and TRBJ2-1; 8 positions match TRBD2. V lost 6 bases to trimming and J lost 7 bases; unmatched junction nucleotides: 14. Germline values: CDR1 SGHDN, CDR2 FVKESK. CDR3 size: 16 residues. The CDR3 reads CASSLIAGQRGNEQFF. CDR3 DNA sequence: TGTGCCAGCAGTCTCATAGCGGGACAACGGGGAAATGAGCAGTTCTTC.

The rearrangement joins TRBV2 to TRBJ2-5, with 7 positions matching TRBD1. The germline V gene has CDR1 SNHLY and CDR2 FYNNEI. This CDR3 has 15 residues. With V trimmed by 6 bases and J by 0 bases, 7 bases remained unmatched. DNA for the CDR3: TGTGCCAGCAGCCGACAGGGATCCTACCAAGAGACCCAGTACTTC. It encodes CASSRQGSYQETQYF.

The chain carries TRBV5-1 and TRBJ1-1; D is perhaps TRBD1 (5 bases). This CDR3 is 13 amino acids long. Trimming removed 6 bases from V and 1 base from J, with 10 bases in between. Germline-derived CDR1 and CDR2 are SGHRS and YFSETQ. CDR3 bases: TGCGCCAGCAACCCGGGGGAGAACACTGAAGCTTTCTTT. Translated: CASNPGENTEAFF.

This clone was observed a single time. The V call is TRBV5-1, the J call TRBJ2-1, with a weak D call TRBD1 (6 bases). This CDR3 spans 14 amino acids. V shed 6 bases and J shed 4 bases, with 14 bases lying between them. From germline, CDR1 is SGHRS and CDR2 YFSETQ. This CDR3 is CASTRDTAYNEQFF. CDR3 sequence (DNA): TGCGCCAGCACCCGGGACACCGCATACAATGAGCAGTTCTTC. The entire variable domain, with the rest obtained from reference TRBV5-1 and TRBJ2-1, is as follows: KAGVTQTPRYLIKTRGQQVTLSCSPISGHRSVSWYQQTPGQGLQFLFEYFSETQRNKGNFPGRFSGRQFSNSRSEMNVSTLELGDSALYLCASTRDTAYNEQFFGPGTRLTVL.

The chain joins TRBV7-9 to TRBJ1-3, with TRBD1 matching over 8 bases. The CDR3 has 15 residues. Trimming removed 5 bases from V and 2 bases from J; junction bases left unmatched: 5. The V gene's germline CDR1 is SEHNR and CDR2 FQNEAQ (reference sequence). CDR3 nucleotides: TGTGCCAGCAGCCCGGGGACAGGTACTGGAAACACCATATATTTT. Protein sequence: CASSPGTGTGNTIYF. The full variable domain, with the rest looked up from reference TRBV7-9 and TRBJ1-3, is DTGVSQNPRHKITKRGQNVTFRCDPISEHNRLYWYRQTLGQGPEFLTYFQNEAQLEKSRLLSDRFSAERPKGSFSTLEIQRTEQGDSAMYLCASSPGTGTGNTIYFGEGSWLTVV.

This clone was detected a few times. The CDR3: CASSLGQMYNSPLHF. CDR3 nucleotide sequence: TGTGCCAGCAGCTTAGGGCAGATGTATAATTCACCCCTCCACTTT. The chain combines TRBV7-2 with TRBJ1-6, with D uncertain. The CDR3 is made up of 15 amino acids. V lost 1 base and J lost 4, with 8 bases in between. The germline V gene encodes CDR1 SGHTA and CDR2 FQGNSA.

This clone was observed a handful of times. This chain connects TRBV6-6 to TRBJ1-2; 8 nucleotides agree with TRBD1. The CDR3 consists of 14 residues. The ends lost 6 bases at V and 3 bases at J; junction bases unmatched: 6. Germline V CDR1 and CDR2: MNHNY, SVGAGI (reference sequence). The chain's CDR3 is CASSSQGAYYGYTF. CDR3 nucleotides: TGTGCCAGCAGCTCCCAGGGGGCCTACTATGGCTACACCTTC.

The chain recombines TRBV18 with TRBJ2-7; tentative D call: TRBD2 (5 bases). V lost 3 bases, J lost 6 bases, and 21 bases lay in between. The CDR3 consists of 16 residues. From germline, CDR1 is KGHSH and CDR2 LQKENI. In nucleotides, the CDR3 is TGTGCCAGCTCACCGAGGACTCAAGTCATCGGGTTCGAGCAGTACTTC. This encodes CASSPRTQVIGFEQYF.

V and J are TRBV14 and TRBJ2-5; tentative D call: TRBD1 (6 bases). Per germline, CDR1 SGHDN and CDR2 FVKESK. Between the trimmed V and J ends, which lost 1 base and 1 base, there was a span of 13 bases. This CDR3 region has 16 residues. DNA for the CDR3: TGTGCCAGCAGCCAAGCCAGGGGCCTTTTCCAAGAGACCCAGTACTTC. Translation gives CASSQARGLFQETQYF.

This clone was seen a few times. This chain uses TRBV6-1 with TRBJ1-4; D might be TRBD1 (5 bases). The V end was cut by 3 bases, the J end by 8 bases, with 13 bases between. This CDR3 region has 14 residues. Germline CDR1 reads MNHNS; CDR2 reads SASEGT. This chain's CDR3 is CASSDGDATEKLFF. The CDR3 nucleotides are TGTGCCAGCAGTGATGGGGACGCAACGGAAAAACTGTTTTTT.

Only a few counts were recorded for this clone. The chain links TRBV7-2 to TRBJ1-1, with 7 bases fitting TRBD1. The germline gives CDR1 SGHTA, CDR2 FQGNSA. The trim removed 4 bases at V and 1 base at J, leaving 3 bases unmatched. The CDR3 runs to 14 residues. The CDR3 DNA reads as TGTGCCAGCAGCTCCCAGGGGGGGAACACTGAAGCTTTCTTT. Translating gives CASSSQGGNTEAFF.

The gene calls are TRBV5-1 and TRBJ1-1; 11 bases fit TRBD1. The junction had 8 bases not matched to a gene; V was cut back by 3 bases and J by 4 bases. The CDR3 consists of 16 residues. CDR1 SGHRS and CDR2 YFSETQ come from the germline V gene. In nucleotides, the CDR3 is TGCGCCAGCAGCTCCTGGACAGGGGGCGCCGCCACTGAAGCTTTCTTT. The encoded protein is CASSSWTGGAATEAFF.

The V and J genes are TRBV20-1 and TRBJ2-3, with D perhaps TRBD2 (5 bases). The CDR3 totals 10 residues. Germline lookup yields CDR1 DFQATT and CDR2 SNEGSKA (reference sequence). Deletions cut 5 bases from V and 10 bases from J, with 10 bases between. The CDR3 is CSAEGVPQYF. The CDR3 bases are TGCAGTGCTGAGGGAGTCCCGCAGTATTTT.

This clone came up once. The chain uses TRBV28 and TRBJ2-3; D gene unclear. V was clipped by 5 bases and J by 3 bases, with 9 bases between them. Germline CDR1 is MDHEN and CDR2 is SYDVKM. The CDR3 totals 13 residues. CDR3 region: CASSPQRTDTQYF. The CDR3 nucleotides are TGTGCCAGCAGTCCCCAGAGAACAGATACGCAGTATTTT.

The genes are TRBV6-5 and TRBJ2-3; 8 nucleotides align to TRBD2. This CDR3 has 15 residues. Per the germline V gene, CDR1 is MNHEY and CDR2 is SVGAGI. The J segment lost 2 bases and the V segment lost 6 bases, leaving 7 bases of the junction unmatched. CDR3 bases: TGTGCCAGCAGACGGGAGGGGGTCTACACAGATACGCAGTATTTT. The encoded protein is CASRREGVYTDTQYF.

The rearrangement joins TRBV7-9 to TRBJ1-1; D remains unclear. V dropped 3 bases and J dropped 11 bases, with 10 bases sitting between them. CDR3 length: 11 residues. CDR1 is SEHNR, CDR2 FQNEAQ, per germline (reference sequence). The CDR3: CASSFPPGAFF. The CDR3 DNA reads TGTGCCAGCAGCTTTCCACCGGGCGCTTTCTTT.

The chain links TRBV7-2 to TRBJ2-1; D possibly corresponds to TRBD1 (5 bases). The CDR3 length is 15 residues. From germline, CDR1 is SGHTA and CDR2 FQGNSA. The V end lost 4 bases, the J end lost 0 bases, and 10 bases lay between the germline ends. CDR3 amino acids: CASSSDRSSYNEQFF. The CDR3 bases are TGTGCCAGCAGCTCAGACAGAAGCTCCTACAATGAGCAGTTCTTC.

This chain joins TRBV11-3 and TRBJ2-2, with 16 nucleotides matching TRBD2. Germline V gives CDR1 SGHNT, CDR2 YENEEA. The trim removed 5 bases at V and 3 bases at J, leaving 6 bases unmatched. CDR3 size: 18 residues. CDR3 coding DNA: TGTGCCAGCAGCCCGGGACTAGCGGGAGGGCCGCACACCGGGGAGCTGTTTTTT. This gives the protein CASSPGLAGGPHTGELFF.

The genes are TRBV5-1 and TRBJ2-5; the D gene is possibly TRBD1 (5 bases). The CDR3 is made up of 12 amino acids. V was cut by 0 bases and J by 5 bases, with 5 bases left in between. Germline V lookup: CDR1 SGHRS, CDR2 YFSETQ. The CDR3 DNA follows: TGCGCCAGCAGCTTGGAGGGGGAGACCCAGTACTTC. This sequence encodes CASSLEGETQYF.

The V gene is TRBV7-3, the J gene TRBJ2-7; weak D call: TRBD2 (6 bases). The CDR3 runs 14 residues. Germline loops: CDR1 SGHTA, CDR2 FQGTGA. The ends were cut back, 7 bases at V and 0 bases at J, with 13 bases in the middle. CDR3 amino acids: CASTLGRGSYEQYF. CDR3 nucleotide sequence: TGTGCCAGCACCCTCGGGCGGGGCTCCTACGAGCAGTACTTC. The complete variable domain, with remaining parts taken from reference TRBV7-3 and TRBJ2-7, reads GAGVSQTPSNKVTEKGKYVELRCDPISGHTALYWYRQSLGQGPEFLIYFQGTGAADDSGLPNDRFFAVRPEGSVSTLKIQRTERGDSAVYLCASTLGRGSYEQYFGPGTRLTVT.